The rows below give T cell receptor beta chains drawn from one sample of a study of cytomegalovirus exposure and HLA in healthy donors. Assay: immunoSEQ multiplex PCR; the TCRdb copy retains only in-frame clones and omits some. Of about 110,000 clones listed, roughly four fifths are singletons. The material sequenced was PBMCs. The source is a woman in her twenties or thirties in good health and CMV-seronegative. The CDR3 runs from the conserved cysteine through the conserved F or W. D genes are given only for firm matches. Part of the rows lack a size; the others show once, few, many or a class for expanded clones.

J: TRBJ2-7
V: TRBV28
length: 14
D: NA
size: NA
CDR3: CASIQGRTSYEQYF
DNA: TGTGCCAGCATTCAAGGGAGGACGAGCTACGAGCAGTACTTC

J: TRBJ2-7
V: TRBV4-3
length: 15
D: NA
size: NA
CDR3: CASSQEAGVIGEQYF
DNA: TGCGCCAGCAGCCAAGAGGCAGGGGTAATCGGGGAGCAGTACTTC

J: TRBJ2-3
V: TRBV2
length: 15
D: NA
size: NA
CDR3: CASSEAGLPGDTQYF
DNA: TGTGCCAGCAGTGAAGCGGGGCTTCCAGGCGATACGCAGTATTTT

J: TRBJ2-7
V: TRBV4-1
length: 16
D: TRBD1
size: few
CDR3: CASSQGRGTGPYEQYF
DNA: TGCGCCAGCAGCCAAGGTCGGGGGACAGGACCCTACGAGCAGTACTTC

J: TRBJ1-1
V: TRBV19
length: 14
D: NA
size: NA
CDR3: CASRTQTRDTEAFF
DNA: TGTGCCAGTAGAACACAAACTCGGGACACTGAAGCTTTCTTT

J: TRBJ1-5
V: TRBV6-6
length: 15
D: TRBD1
size: NA
CDR3: CASSYPGQPNQPQHF
DNA: TGTGCCAGCAGTTACCCGGGACAGCCGAATCAGCCCCAGCATTTT

J: TRBJ1-2
V: TRBV4-1
length: 15
D: NA
size: NA
CDR3: CASSQVTDRIYGYTF
DNA: TGCGCCAGCAGCCAAGTTACCGACAGGATCTATGGCTACACCTTC

J: TRBJ2-1
V: TRBV4-3
length: 13
D: TRBD2
size: NA
CDR3: CASSRGGANEQFF
DNA: TGCGCCAGCAGCCGCGGGGGGGCCAATGAGCAGTTCTTC

J: TRBJ1-2
V: TRBV29-1
length: 12
D: NA
size: few
CDR3: CSVVGTEYGYTF
DNA: TGCAGCGTTGTGGGGACTGAGTATGGCTACACCTTC

J: TRBJ1-1
V: TRBV28
length: 12
D: NA
size: NA
CDR3: CASSSQSTEAFF
DNA: TGTGCCAGCAGTTCCCAGTCCACTGAAGCTTTCTTT

J: TRBJ2-4
V: TRBV6-6
length: 15
D: TRBD2
size: NA
CDR3: CASSYPSIAGESQYF
DNA: TGTGCCAGCAGTTACCCATCAATAGCGGGAGAGAGTCAGTACTTC

J: TRBJ1-5
V: TRBV6-1
length: 17
D: NA
size: few
CDR3: CASSEAHVWGLNQPQHF
DNA: TGTGCCAGCAGTGAAGCTCACGTTTGGGGCCTGAATCAGCCCCAGCATTTT

J: TRBJ2-4
V: TRBV5-1
length: 14
D: NA
size: NA
CDR3: CASSFRASPSIQYF
DNA: TGCGCCAGCAGCTTCCGGGCTAGCCCCTCCATTCAGTACTTC

J: TRBJ2-7
V: TRBV29-1
length: 11
D: NA
size: NA
CDR3: CSVGPGSEQYF
DNA: TGCAGCGTAGGGCCTGGGAGCGAGCAGTACTTC

J: TRBJ2-1
V: TRBV9
length: 15
D: TRBD2
size: NA
CDR3: CASSVGGRAMDEQFF
DNA: TGTGCCAGCAGCGTAGGTGGGAGGGCCATGGATGAGCAGTTCTTC

J: TRBJ1-5
V: TRBV6-1
length: 15
D: NA
size: few
CDR3: CASSGERQGNQPQHF
DNA: TGTGCCAGCAGCGGGGAGAGGCAGGGCAATCAGCCCCAGCATTTT

J: TRBJ1-2
V: TRBV29-1
length: 14
D: NA
size: NA
CDR3: CSVGGGGEGYGYTF
DNA: TGCAGCGTTGGAGGAGGAGGGGAAGGTTATGGCTACACCTTC

J: TRBJ1-5
V: TRBV28
length: 14
D: TRBD1
size: NA
CDR3: CASTDRGRNQPQHF
DNA: TGTGCCAGTACGGACAGGGGACGAAATCAGCCCCAGCATTTT